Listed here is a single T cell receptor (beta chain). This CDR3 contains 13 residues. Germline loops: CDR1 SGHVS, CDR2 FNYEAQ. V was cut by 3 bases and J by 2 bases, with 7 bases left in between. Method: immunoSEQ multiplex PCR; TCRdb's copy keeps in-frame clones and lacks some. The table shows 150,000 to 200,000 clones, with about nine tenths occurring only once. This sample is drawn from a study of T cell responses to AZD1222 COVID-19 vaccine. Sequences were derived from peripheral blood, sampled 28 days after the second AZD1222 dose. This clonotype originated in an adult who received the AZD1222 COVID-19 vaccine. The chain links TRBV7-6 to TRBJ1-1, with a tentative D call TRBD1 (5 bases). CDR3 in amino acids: CASSLTENTEAFF. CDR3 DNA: TGTGCCAGCAGCTTGACAGAAAACACTGAAGCTTTCTTT. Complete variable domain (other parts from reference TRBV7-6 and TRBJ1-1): GAGVSQSPRYKVTKRGQDVALRCDPISGHVSLYWYRQALGQGPEFLTYFNYEAQQDKSGLPNDRFSAERPEGSISTLTIQRTEQRDSAMYRCASSLTENTEAFFGQGTRLTVV.